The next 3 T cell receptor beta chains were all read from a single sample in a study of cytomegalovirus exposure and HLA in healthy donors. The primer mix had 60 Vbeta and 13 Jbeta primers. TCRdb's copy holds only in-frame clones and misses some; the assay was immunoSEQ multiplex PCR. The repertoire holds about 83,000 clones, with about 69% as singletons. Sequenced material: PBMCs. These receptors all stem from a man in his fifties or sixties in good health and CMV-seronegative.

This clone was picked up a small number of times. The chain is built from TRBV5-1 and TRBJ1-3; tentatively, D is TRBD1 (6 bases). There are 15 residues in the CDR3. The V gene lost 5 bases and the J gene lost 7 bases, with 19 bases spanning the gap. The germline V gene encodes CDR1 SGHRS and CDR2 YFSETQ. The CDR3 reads CASSHDTIQGNTIYF. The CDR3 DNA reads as TGCGCCAGCAGTCATGACACCATTCAGGGGAACACCATATATTTT.

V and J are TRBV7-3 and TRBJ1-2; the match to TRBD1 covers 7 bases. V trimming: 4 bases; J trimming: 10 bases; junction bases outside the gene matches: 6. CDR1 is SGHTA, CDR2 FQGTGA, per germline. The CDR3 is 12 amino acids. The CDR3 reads CASSSDRNFYTF. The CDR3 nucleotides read TGTGCCAGCAGCTCGGACAGGAATTTCTACACCTTC.

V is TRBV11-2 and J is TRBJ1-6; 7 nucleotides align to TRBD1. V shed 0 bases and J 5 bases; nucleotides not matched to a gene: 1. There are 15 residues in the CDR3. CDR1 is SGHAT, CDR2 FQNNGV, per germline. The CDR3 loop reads CASSLDGTDNSPLHF. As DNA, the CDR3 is TGTGCCAGCAGCTTAGACGGGACAGATAATTCACCCCTCCACTTT.